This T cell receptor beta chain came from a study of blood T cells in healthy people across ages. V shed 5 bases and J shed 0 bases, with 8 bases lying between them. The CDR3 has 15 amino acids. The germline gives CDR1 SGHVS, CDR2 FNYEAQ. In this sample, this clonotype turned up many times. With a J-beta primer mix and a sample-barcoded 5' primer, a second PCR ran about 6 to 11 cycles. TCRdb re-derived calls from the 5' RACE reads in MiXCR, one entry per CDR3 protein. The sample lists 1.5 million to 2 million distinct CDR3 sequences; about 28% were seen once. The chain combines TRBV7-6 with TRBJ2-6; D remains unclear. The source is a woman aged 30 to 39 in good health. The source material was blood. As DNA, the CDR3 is TGTGCCAGCAGCCCGTCGAGCTCTGGGGCCAACGTCCTGACTTTC. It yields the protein CASSPSSSGANVLTF.